This is a list of T cell receptor beta chains from one sample in a study of blood T cell repertoires in COVID-19. The repertoire was sequenced with immunoSEQ multiplex PCR; TCRdb's copy has only in-frame clones and lacks some. This table has 120,000 to 150,000 clones, 87% appearing once. Material: peripheral blood. Receptors originate from a woman aged 45-65 years with acute or convalescent COVID-19. CDR3s include the opening cysteine and the closing phenylalanine or tryptophan. A D gene is named only where the DNA matches it firmly. Some rows have no size entry. The others give once, few or many, or a class for an expanded clone.

d_call j_call v_call clone_size cdr3_aa cdr3_nt
- TRBJ1-5 TRBV5-6 few CASSYSGGADQPQHF TGTGCCAGCAGCTACTCAGGAGGGGCAGATCAGCCCCAGCATTTT
- TRBJ2-5 TRBV7-2 - CASSLGASVYQETQYF TGTGCCAGCAGCTTAGGGGCTAGCGTATATCAAGAGACCCAGTACTTC
TRBD1 TRBJ1-5 TRBV6-5 - CASSPETGLDQPQHF TGTGCCAGCAGTCCCGAGACAGGGCTAGATCAGCCCCAGCATTTT
- TRBJ1-4 TRBV7-7 - CASSSFSGKLFF TGTGCCAGCAGCTCCTTTTCGGGGAAACTGTTTTTT
TRBD1 TRBJ1-1 TRBV7-3 few CASSLTSDRGYAFF TGTGCCAGCAGCTTAACCTCGGACAGGGGATATGCTTTCTTT
TRBD2 TRBJ2-1 TRBV6-5 - CASNRLAGLTNEQFF TGTGCCAGCAACCGACTAGCGGGGCTGACCAATGAGCAGTTCTTC
- TRBJ1-3 TRBV28 few CASSWGGTSGNTIYF TGTGCCAGCAGTTGGGGAGGGACCTCTGGAAACACCATATATTTT
- TRBJ1-1 TRBV3-1/TRBV3-2 once CASSQAESFTEAFF TGTGCCAGCAGCCAAGCGGAGTCTTTCACTGAAGCTTTCTTT
TRBD1 TRBJ1-1 TRBV5-1 - CASSWGTGGTEAFF TGCGCCAGCAGCTGGGGTACAGGGGGCACTGAAGCTTTCTTT
- TRBJ2-3 TRBV9 once CASSLWALGAGADTQYF TGTGCCAGCAGCTTATGGGCTCTCGGGGCAGGGGCAGATACGCAGTATTTT
- TRBJ2-7 TRBV6-5 - CASSYNPRAGIYEQYF TGTGCCAGCAGTTATAACCCCAGGGCAGGGATCTACGAGCAGTACTTC
- TRBJ2-1 TRBV30 - CAWRGSNNEQFF TGTGCCTGGAGGGGGAGTAACAATGAGCAGTTCTTC
TRBD1 TRBJ2-2 TRBV24-1 - CATSDRTGGNTGELFF TGTGCCACCAGTGATCGGACAGGGGGGAACACCGGGGAGCTGTTTTTT
TRBD2 TRBJ2-1 TRBV11-1 - CASSLAGGRYNEQFF TGTGCCAGCAGCTTAGCGGGAGGGCGCTACAATGAGCAGTTCTTC
TRBD2 TRBJ2-2 TRBV11-1 - CASSLLAGGRTGELFF TGTGCCAGCAGCTTACTAGCGGGGGGGCGTACCGGGGAGCTGTTTTTT
TRBD1 TRBJ2-7 TRBV9 - CASSFLGQDTDEQYF TGTGCCAGCAGCTTCCTAGGACAGGACACGGACGAGCAGTACTTC
TRBD1 TRBJ2-1 TRBV4-1 few CASSQESGTGAELAYNEQFF TGCGCCAGCAGCCAAGAGTCTGGGACAGGGGCCGAATTGGCCTACAATGAGCAGTTCTTC
- TRBJ1-4 TRBV28 - CASSSGGTGEKLFF TGTGCCAGCAGTTCGGGGGGCACAGGGGAAAAACTGTTTTTT
TRBD1 TRBJ2-4 TRBV9 - CASNPTGGGIQYF TGTGCCAGCAACCCCACAGGGGGAGGCATTCAGTACTTC
TRBD1 TRBJ1-2 TRBV9 - CASSVVPGTEYGYTF TGTGCCAGCAGCGTTGTCCCCGGGACAGAGTATGGCTACACCTTC
TRBD1 TRBJ1-1 TRBV4-1 - CASSQGPFDRVNTEAFF TGCGCCAGCAGCCAAGGACCCTTCGACAGGGTGAACACTGAAGCTTTCTTT
TRBD2 TRBJ2-1 TRBV30 - CAWRGLAGVNEQFF TGTGCCTGGAGAGGGCTAGCGGGCGTCAATGAGCAGTTCTTC
- TRBJ1-4 TRBV6-6 - CASSYSVGGEKLFF TGTGCCAGCAGTTACTCGGTGGGGGGTGAAAAACTGTTTTTT
TRBD1 TRBJ2-7 TRBV11-1 - CASSLGGTGSYEQYF TGTGCCAGCAGCTTAGGTGGGACAGGGTCCTACGAGCAGTACTTC
- TRBJ2-3 TRBV11-3 once CASSLGGADTQYF TGTGCCAGCAGCTTAGGGGGAGCGGATACGCAGTATTTT
- TRBJ1-1 TRBV7-8 once CASSLGLEPNTEAFF TGTGCCAGCAGCTTAGGTCTGGAGCCGAACACTGAAGCTTTCTTT
TRBD1 TRBJ1-1 TRBV14 - CASSQYLRGDTEAFF TGTGCCAGCAGCCAATATCTCAGGGGGGACACTGAAGCTTTCTTT
- TRBJ1-1 TRBV5-8 - CASSPGVVTEAFF TGTGCCAGCAGCCCGGGTGTGGTTACTGAAGCTTTCTTT
TRBD1 TRBJ1-1 TRBV19 - CASSLDRGTEAFF TGTGCCAGTAGTTTGGACAGGGGCACTGAAGCTTTCTTT
- TRBJ1-5 TRBV19 once CASSPRFTSGQPQHF TGTGCCAGTAGTCCCAGATTCACTTCGGGACAGCCCCAGCATTTT